This T cell receptor (beta chain) was retrieved from a study of CD8+ T cells in alopecia areata. Extraction and reverse transcription of RNA yielded cDNA as the sequencing template. Measured with immunoSEQ multiplex PCR; TCRdb has only the in-frame clones, and not every one. The sample yields 150,000 to 200,000 clones, less than 80% seen once. Alopecia areata patients provided lesional scalp punch biopsies and peripheral blood. V was clipped by 6 bases and J by 1 base, with 10 bases between them. This CDR3 comprises 13 residues. The V gene's germline CDR1 is SGHRS and CDR2 YFSETQ. The material sequenced was CD8+ T cells sorted from blood, taken at week 0. The origin of this receptor is a human donor with alopecia areata. V and J are TRBV5-1 and TRBJ1-1; D is unclear. The DNA for the CDR3 is TGCGCCAGCAAGAAGGAGGGGAACACTGAAGCTTTCTTT. As protein: CASKKEGNTEAFF.